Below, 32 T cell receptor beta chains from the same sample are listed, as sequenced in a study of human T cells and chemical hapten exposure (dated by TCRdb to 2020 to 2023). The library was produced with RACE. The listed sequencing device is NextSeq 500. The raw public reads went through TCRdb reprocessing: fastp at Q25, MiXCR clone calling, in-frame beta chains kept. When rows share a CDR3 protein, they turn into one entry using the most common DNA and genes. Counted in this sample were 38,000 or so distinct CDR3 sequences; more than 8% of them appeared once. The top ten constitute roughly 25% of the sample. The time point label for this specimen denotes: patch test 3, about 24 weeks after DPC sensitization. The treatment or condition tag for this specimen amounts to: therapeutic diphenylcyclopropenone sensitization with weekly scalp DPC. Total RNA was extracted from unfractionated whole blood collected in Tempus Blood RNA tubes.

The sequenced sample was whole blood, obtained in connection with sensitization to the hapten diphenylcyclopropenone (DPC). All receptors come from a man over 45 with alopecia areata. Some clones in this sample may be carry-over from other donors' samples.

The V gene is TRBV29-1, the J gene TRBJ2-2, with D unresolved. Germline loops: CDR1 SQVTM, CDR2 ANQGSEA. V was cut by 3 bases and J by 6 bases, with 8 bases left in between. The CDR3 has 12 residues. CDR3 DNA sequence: TGCAGCGTTGATGACGTAGCCGGGGAGCTGTTTTTT. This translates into CSVDDVAGELFF.

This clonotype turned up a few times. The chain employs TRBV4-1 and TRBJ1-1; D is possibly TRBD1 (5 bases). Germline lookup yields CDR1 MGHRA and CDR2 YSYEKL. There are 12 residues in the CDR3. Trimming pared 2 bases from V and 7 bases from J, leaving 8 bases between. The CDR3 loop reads CASSQRGDEAFF. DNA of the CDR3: TGCGCCAGCAGCCAAAGGGGAGATGAAGCTTTCTTT.

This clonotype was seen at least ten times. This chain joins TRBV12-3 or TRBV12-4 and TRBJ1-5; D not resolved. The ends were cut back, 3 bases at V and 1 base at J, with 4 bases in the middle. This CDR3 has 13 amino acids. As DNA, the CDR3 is TGTGCCAGCAGTTTCAGAAGCAATCAGCCCCAGCATTTT. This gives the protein CASSFRSNQPQHF.

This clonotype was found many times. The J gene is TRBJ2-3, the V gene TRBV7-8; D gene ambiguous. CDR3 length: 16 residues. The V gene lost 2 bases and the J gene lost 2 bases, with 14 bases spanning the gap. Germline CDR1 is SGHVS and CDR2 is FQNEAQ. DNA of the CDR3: TGTGCCAGCAGCTTATTTTCGAGCACGATCACAGATACGCAGTATTTT. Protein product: CASSLFSSTITDTQYF.

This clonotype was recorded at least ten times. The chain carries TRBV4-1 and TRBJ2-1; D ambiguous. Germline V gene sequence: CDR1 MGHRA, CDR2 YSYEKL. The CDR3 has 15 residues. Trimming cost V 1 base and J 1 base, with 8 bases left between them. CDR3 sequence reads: CASSQVSFSYNEQFF. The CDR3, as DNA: TGCGCCAGCAGCCAAGTATCCTTTTCCTACAATGAGCAGTTCTTC.

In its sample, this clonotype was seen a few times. The CDR3 sequence: CSVVRPGANVLTF. The CDR3 DNA reads as TGCAGCGTCGTCCGCCCAGGGGCCAACGTCCTGACTTTC. The chain uses TRBV29-1 and TRBJ2-6; no firm D call. Trimming cost V 6 bases and J 4 bases, with 10 bases left between them. This CDR3 has 13 residues. Germline assignment: CDR1 SQVTM and CDR2 ANQGSEA.

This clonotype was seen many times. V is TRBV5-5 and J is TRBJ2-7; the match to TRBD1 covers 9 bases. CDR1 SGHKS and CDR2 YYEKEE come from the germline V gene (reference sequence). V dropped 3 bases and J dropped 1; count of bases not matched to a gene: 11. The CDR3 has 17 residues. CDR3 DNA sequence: TGTGCCAGCAGCTGGATACTTCCCGGGACAGGGTCCTACGAGCAGTACTTC. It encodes CASSWILPGTGSYEQYF.

This CDR3 reads CASSVTGVEQYF. The CDR3 region has the DNA TGTGCCAGCAGCGTAACAGGGGTCGAGCAGTACTTC. The gene calls are TRBV7-9 and TRBJ2-7, with 7 positions matching TRBD1. This CDR3 has 12 residues. Looked up from germline, CDR1 is SEHNR and CDR2 is FQNEAQ (reference sequence). V lost 5 bases to trimming and J lost 6 bases; unmatched junction nucleotides: 4.

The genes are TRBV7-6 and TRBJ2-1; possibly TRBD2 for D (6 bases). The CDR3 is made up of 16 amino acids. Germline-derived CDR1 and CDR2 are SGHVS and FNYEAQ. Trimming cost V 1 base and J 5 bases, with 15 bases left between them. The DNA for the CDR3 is TGTGCCAGCAGCTTAGAACCGGCGGGAAATGACAATGAGCAGTTCTTC. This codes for CASSLEPAGNDNEQFF.

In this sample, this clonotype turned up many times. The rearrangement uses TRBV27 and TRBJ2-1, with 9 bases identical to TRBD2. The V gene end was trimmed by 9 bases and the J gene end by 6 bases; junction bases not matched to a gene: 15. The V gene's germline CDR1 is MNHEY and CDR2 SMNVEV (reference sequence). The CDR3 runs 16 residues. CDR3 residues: CASSTGRLAGPNEQFF. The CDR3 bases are TGTGCCAGTTCGACAGGGAGGCTAGCGGGGCCCAATGAGCAGTTCTTC.

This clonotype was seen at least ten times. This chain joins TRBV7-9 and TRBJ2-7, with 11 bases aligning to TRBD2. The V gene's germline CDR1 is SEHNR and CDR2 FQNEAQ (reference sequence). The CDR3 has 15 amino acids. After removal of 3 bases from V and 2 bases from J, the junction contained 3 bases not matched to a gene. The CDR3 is CASSFVSGRAYEQYF. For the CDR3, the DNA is TGTGCCAGCAGCTTCGTTAGCGGGAGGGCCTACGAGCAGTACTTC.

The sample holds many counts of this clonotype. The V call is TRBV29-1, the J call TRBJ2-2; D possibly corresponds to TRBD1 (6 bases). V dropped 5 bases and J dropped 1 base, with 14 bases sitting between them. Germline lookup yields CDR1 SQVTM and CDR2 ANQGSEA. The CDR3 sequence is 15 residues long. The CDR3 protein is CSVSRGWENTGELFF. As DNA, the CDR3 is TGCAGCGTTAGCAGGGGTTGGGAGAACACCGGGGAGCTGTTTTTT.

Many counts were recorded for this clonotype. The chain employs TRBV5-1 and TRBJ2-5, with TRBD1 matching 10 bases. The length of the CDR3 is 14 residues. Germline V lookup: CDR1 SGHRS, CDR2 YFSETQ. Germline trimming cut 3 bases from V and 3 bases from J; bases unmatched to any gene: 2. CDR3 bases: TGCGCCAGCAGCTCCGGGACAGGGGAAGAGACCCAGTACTTC. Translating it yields CASSSGTGEETQYF.

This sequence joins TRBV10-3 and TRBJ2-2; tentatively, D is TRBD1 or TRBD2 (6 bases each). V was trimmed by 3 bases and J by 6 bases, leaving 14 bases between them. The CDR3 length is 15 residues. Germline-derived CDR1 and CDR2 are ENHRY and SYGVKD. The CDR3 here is CAISEWERGAGELFF. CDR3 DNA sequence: TGTGCCATCAGTGAATGGGAAAGGGGGGCCGGGGAGCTGTTTTTT.

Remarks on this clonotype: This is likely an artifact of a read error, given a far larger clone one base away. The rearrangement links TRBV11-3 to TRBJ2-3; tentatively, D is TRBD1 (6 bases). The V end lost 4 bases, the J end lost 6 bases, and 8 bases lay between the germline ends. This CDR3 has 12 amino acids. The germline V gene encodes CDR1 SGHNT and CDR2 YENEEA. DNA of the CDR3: TGTGCCAGCAGCTCAGGGGCGGATACGCAGTATTTT. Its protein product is CASSSGADTQYF.

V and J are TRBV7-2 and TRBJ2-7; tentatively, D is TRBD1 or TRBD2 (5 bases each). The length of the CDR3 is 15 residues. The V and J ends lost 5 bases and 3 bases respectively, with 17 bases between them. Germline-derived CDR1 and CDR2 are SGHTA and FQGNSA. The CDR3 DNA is TGTGCCAGCAGCGTCGGGACCGGGAATCTCTACGAGCAGTACTTC. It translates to CASSVGTGNLYEQYF.

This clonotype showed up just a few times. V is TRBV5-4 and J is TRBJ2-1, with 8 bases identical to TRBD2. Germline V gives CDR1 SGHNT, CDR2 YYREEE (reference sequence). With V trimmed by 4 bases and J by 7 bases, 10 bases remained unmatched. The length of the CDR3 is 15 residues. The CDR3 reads CASSLDSGTQNEQFF. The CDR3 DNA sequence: TGTGCCAGCAGCCTTGATAGCGGGACTCAGAATGAGCAGTTCTTC. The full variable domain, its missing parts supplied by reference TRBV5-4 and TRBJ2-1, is ETGVTQSPTHLIKTRGQQVTLRCSSQSGHNTVSWYQQALGQGPQFIFQYYREEENGRGNFPPRFSGLQFPNYSSELNVNALELDDSALYLCASSLDSGTQNEQFFGPGTRLTVL.

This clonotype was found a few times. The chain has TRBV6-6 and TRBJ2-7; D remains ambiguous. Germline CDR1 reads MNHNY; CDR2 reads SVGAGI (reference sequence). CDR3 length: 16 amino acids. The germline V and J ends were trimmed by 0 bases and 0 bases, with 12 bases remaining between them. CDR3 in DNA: TGTGCCAGCAGTTACTCGTCTGCGGCTCTCTCCTACGAGCAGTACTTC. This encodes CASSYSSAALSYEQYF.

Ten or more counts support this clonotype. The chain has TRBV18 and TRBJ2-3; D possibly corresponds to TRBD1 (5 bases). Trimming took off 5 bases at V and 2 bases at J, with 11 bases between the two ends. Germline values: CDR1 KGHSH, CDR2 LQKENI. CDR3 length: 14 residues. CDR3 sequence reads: CASSAQDITDTQYF. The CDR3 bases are TGTGCCAGCTCAGCCCAGGACATCACAGATACGCAGTATTTT.

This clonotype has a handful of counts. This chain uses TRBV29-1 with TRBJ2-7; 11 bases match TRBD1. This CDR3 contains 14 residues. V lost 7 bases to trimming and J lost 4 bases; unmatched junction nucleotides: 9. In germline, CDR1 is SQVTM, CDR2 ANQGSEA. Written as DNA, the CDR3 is TGCAGCGCTACCCGGACAGGGGGCATTTACGAGCAGTACTTC. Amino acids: CSATRTGGIYEQYF.

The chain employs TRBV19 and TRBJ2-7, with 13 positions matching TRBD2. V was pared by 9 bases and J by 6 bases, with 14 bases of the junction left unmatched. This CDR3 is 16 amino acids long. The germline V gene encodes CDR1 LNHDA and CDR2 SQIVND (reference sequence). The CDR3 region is CASSQTGTSGKSEQYF. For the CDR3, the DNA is TGTGCCAGCTCTCAGACCGGGACTAGCGGGAAGAGCGAGCAGTACTTC.

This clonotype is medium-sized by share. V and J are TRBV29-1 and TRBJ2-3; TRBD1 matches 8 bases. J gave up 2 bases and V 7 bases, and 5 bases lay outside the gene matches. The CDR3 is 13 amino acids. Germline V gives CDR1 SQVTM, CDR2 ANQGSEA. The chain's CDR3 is CSGLGQDTDTQYF. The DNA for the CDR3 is TGCAGCGGGCTGGGACAGGACACAGATACGCAGTATTTT.

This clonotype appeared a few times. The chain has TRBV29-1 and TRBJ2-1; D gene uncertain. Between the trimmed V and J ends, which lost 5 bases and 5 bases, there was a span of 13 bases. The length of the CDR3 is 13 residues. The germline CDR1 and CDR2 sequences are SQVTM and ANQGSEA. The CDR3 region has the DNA TGCAGCGTTTTTGGGTCCGGAGACAATGAGCAGTTCTTC. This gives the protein CSVFGSGDNEQFF.

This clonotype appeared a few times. This CDR3 reads CASKPITLGTGKRGNTQYF. The CDR3 DNA sequence: TGTGCCAGTAAACCTATTACCTTAGGAACAGGGAAGCGGGGGAATACGCAGTATTTT. The chain recombines TRBV27 with TRBJ2-3; the match to TRBD2 covers 8 bases. The V segment lost 9 bases and the J segment 7 bases; nucleotides outside the gene matches: 27. The length of the CDR3 is 19 residues. In germline, CDR1 is MNHEY, CDR2 SMNVEV (reference sequence).

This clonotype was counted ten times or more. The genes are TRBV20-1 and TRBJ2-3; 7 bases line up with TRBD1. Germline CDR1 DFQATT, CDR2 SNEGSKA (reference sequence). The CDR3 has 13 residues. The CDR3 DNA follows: TGCACTTTACAGGGGACGCATACAGATACGCAGTATTTT. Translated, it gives CTLQGTHTDTQYF.

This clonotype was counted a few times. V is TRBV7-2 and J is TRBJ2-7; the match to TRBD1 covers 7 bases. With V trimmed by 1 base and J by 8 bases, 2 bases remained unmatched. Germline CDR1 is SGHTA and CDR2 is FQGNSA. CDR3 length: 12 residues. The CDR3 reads CASSLGQGKQYF. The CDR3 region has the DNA TGTGCCAGCAGCTTAGGACAGGGTAAGCAGTACTTC.

The CDR3 nucleotides are TGCAGCGCCACTAGCGGGAGCGGCACAGATACGCAGTATTTT. This encodes CSATSGSGTDTQYF. V usage is TRBV29-1 and J usage is TRBJ2-3, with TRBD2 identical over 11 bases. V lost 7 bases to trimming and J lost 1 base; unmatched junction nucleotides: 4. The CDR3 has 14 residues. In germline, CDR1 is SQVTM, CDR2 ANQGSEA.

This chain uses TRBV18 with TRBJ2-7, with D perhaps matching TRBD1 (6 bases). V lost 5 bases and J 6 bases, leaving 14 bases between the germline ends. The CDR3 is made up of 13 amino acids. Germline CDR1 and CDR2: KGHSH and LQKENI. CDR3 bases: TGTGCCAGCTCAGCCGGGACACCCCGCGAGCAGTACTTC. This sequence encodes CASSAGTPREQYF. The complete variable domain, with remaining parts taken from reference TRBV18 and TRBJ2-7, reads NAGVMQNPRHLVRRRGQEARLRCSPMKGHSHVYWYRQLPEEGLKFMVYLQKENIIDESGMPKERFSAEFPKEGPSILRIQQVVRGDSAAYFCASSAGTPREQYFGPGTRLTVT.

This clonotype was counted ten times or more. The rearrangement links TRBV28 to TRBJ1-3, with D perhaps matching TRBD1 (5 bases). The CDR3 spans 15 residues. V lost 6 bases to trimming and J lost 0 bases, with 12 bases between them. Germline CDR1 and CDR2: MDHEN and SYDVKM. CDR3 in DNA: TGTGCCAGCAGCTCCCCCGGGGGCTCTGGAAACACCATATATTTT. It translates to CASSSPGGSGNTIYF.

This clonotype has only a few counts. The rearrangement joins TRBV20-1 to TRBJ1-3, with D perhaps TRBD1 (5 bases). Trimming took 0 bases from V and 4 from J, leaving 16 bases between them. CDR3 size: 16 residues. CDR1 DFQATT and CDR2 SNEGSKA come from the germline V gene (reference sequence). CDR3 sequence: CSARDSDRRWGNTIYF. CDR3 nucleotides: TGCAGTGCTAGAGATTCAGACAGAAGGTGGGGAAACACCATATATTTT.

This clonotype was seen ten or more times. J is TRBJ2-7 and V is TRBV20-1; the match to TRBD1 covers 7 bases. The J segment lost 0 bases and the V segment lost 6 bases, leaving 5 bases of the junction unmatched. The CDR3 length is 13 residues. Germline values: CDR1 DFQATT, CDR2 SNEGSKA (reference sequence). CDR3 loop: CSAPTGSSYEQYF. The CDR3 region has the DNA TGCAGTGCCCCGACAGGGTCCTCCTACGAGCAGTACTTC.

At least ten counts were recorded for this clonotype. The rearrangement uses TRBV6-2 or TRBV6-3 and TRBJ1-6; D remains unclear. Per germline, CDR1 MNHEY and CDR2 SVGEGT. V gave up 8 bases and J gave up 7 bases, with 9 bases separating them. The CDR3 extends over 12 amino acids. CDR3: CASGLWNSPLHF. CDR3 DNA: TGTGCCAGCGGACTTTGGAATTCACCCCTCCACTTT.